The 25 T cell receptor beta chains presented below share a single source sample, sequenced in a study of beta chain features in type 1 diabetes. TCRB transcripts that were expressed got sequenced, as all of the isolated RNA had been reverse transcribed. Only in-frame clones appear in the TCRdb table, and some are missing; sequencing was by immunoSEQ multiplex PCR. The sample lists 200,000 to 250,000 clones, 11% occurring once. Input material: central memory CD4+ T cells from blood. The receptors derive from a young man in good health.

This clone has a handful of counts. The CDR3 DNA is TGTGCCAGCAGCCTACGGGGCGCGGATGAAAAACTGTTTTTT. The encoded protein is CASSLRGADEKLFF. This chain links TRBV7-2 with TRBJ1-4; perhaps TRBD1 as D (5 bases). CDR3 length: 14 amino acids. Trimming shortened V by 5 bases and J by 6 bases, and 13 bases separated the two germline ends. Germline V gives CDR1 SGHTA, CDR2 FQGNSA.

This clone has a handful of counts. V and J are TRBV6-1 and TRBJ2-7; D unresolved. V gave up 2 bases and J gave up 7 bases, with 15 bases separating them. Looked up from germline, CDR1 is MNHNS and CDR2 is SASEGT. The CDR3 loop spans 14 amino acids. The CDR3 nucleotides are TGTGCCAGCAGTGAAACTACAATTCGTAAGGAGCAGTACTTC. It encodes CASSETTIRKEQYF.

This clone was observed a handful of times. This rearrangement joins TRBV29-1 to TRBJ2-3; D uncertain. Germline values: CDR1 SQVTM, CDR2 ANQGSEA. The CDR3 sequence is 11 residues long. V lost 7 bases to trimming and J lost 5 bases, with 10 bases between them. The CDR3 region is CSANVLDTQYF. In nucleotides, the CDR3 is TGCAGCGCAAACGTATTAGATACGCAGTATTTT.

The chain is built from TRBV7-2 and TRBJ2-7; D uncertain. Looked up from germline, CDR1 is SGHTA and CDR2 is FQGNSA. V lost 1 base and J lost 9, with 10 bases in between. This CDR3 has 12 amino acids. CDR3 bases: TGTGCCAGCAGCTTAGTGGCAGAGGTGCAGTACTTC. This codes for CASSLVAEVQYF.

This clone was recorded at least ten times. The CDR3 DNA reads TGTGCCAGCAGCTCGACAGGGGGCTCCTACAATGAGCAGTTCTTC. Translation: CASSSTGGSYNEQFF. The chain joins TRBV5-6 to TRBJ2-1; 9 nucleotides line up with TRBD1. The V gene's germline CDR1 is SGHDT and CDR2 YYEEEE. With 3 bases clipped from V and 0 bases from J, the junction kept 1 base outside the gene matches. The CDR3 spans 15 residues. The variable domain in full, completed from reference TRBV5-6 and TRBJ2-1, reads DAGVTQSPTHLIKTRGQQVTLRCSPKSGHDTVSWYQQALGQGPQFIFQYYEEEERQRGNFPDRFSGHQFPNYSSELNVNALLLGDSALYLCASSSTGGSYNEQFFGPGTRLTVL.

This clone has a handful of counts. Other DNA sequences in the same sample also yield this CDR3. J is TRBJ2-7 and V is TRBV7-2, with D perhaps matching TRBD1 (5 bases). V shed 1 base and J shed 3 bases, with 7 bases lying between them. The CDR3 has 13 amino acids. Germline CDR1 SGHTA, CDR2 FQGNSA. The CDR3, as DNA: TGTGCCAGCAGCTTAGACAGGAGCTACGAGCAGTACTTC. Amino acid sequence: CASSLDRSYEQYF.

This clone was recorded a few times. This sequence joins TRBV7-9 and TRBJ2-3; the D call may be TRBD1 or TRBD2 (5 bases each). With 8 bases removed from V and 4 bases from J, the gap between germline ends came to 13 bases. Germline CDR1 SEHNR, CDR2 FQNEAQ (reference sequence). CDR3 size: 13 residues. DNA of the CDR3: TGTGCCAGCCTTATACGGGGCGCAGATACGCAGTATTTT. This codes for CASLIRGADTQYF.

The chain uses TRBV15 and TRBJ2-7; tentative D call: TRBD1 (6 bases). CDR3 length: 15 residues. CDR1 LNHNV and CDR2 YYDKDF come from the germline V gene (reference sequence). Trimming removed 1 base at V and 0 bases at J, with 10 bases between. CDR3 residues: CATSRGETGSYEQYF. CDR3 sequence (DNA): TGTGCCACCAGCAGAGGGGAGACAGGCTCCTACGAGCAGTACTTC.

This chain joins TRBV28 and TRBJ2-1; tentatively, D is TRBD2 (6 bases). Germline assignment: CDR1 MDHEN and CDR2 SYDVKM. V lost 3 bases and J 7 bases, leaving 16 bases between the germline ends. CDR3 length: 15 residues. The CDR3 nucleotides are TGTGCCAGCAGTTTCCTCGCGGGGTGGAATAATGAGCAGTTCTTC. It translates to CASSFLAGWNNEQFF.

This clone turned up a few times. The chain carries TRBV7-2 and TRBJ2-7, with 7 nucleotides matching TRBD1. Unmatched junction bases numbered 11, after V lost 3 bases and J lost 3 bases. Germline CDR1 reads SGHTA; CDR2 reads FQGNSA. The CDR3 length is 16 residues. For the CDR3, the DNA is TGTGCCAGCAGCTTCAGTGCCCGGGACAGAAACTACGAGCAGTACTTC. This gives the protein CASSFSARDRNYEQYF.

The rearrangement uses TRBV7-3 and TRBJ2-3; D might be TRBD2 (6 bases). CDR1 and CDR2 (germline): SGHTA, FQGTGA. This CDR3 region has 15 residues. V was clipped by 0 bases and J by 1 base, with 8 bases between them. DNA of the CDR3: TGTGCCAGCAGCTTAACGCGGGATGGCACAGATACGCAGTATTTT. This translates into CASSLTRDGTDTQYF.

This clone has only a few counts. The chain is built from TRBV10-3 and TRBJ2-1; 12 positions agree with TRBD2. Germline values: CDR1 ENHRY, CDR2 SYGVKD. Germline trimming cut 4 bases from V and 8 bases from J; bases unmatched to any gene: 9. CDR3 size: 16 residues. CDR3 sequence reads: CAISATTSGSVHEQFF. The DNA of the CDR3 is TGTGCCATCAGTGCGACGACTAGCGGGAGTGTCCATGAGCAGTTCTTC.

This clone occurred many times. V usage is TRBV5-4 and J usage is TRBJ2-1; 11 bases agree with TRBD1. CDR1 and CDR2 from the germline V gene are SGHNT and YYREEE (reference sequence). V lost 3 bases to trimming and J lost 5 bases; unmatched junction nucleotides: 7. The CDR3 is made up of 16 amino acids. CDR3 protein: CASSYARDRGDNEQFF. DNA of the CDR3: TGTGCCAGCAGCTATGCCCGGGACAGGGGGGACAATGAGCAGTTCTTC.

This clone was observed a few times. With a much larger clone just one base away, this may be a read error. This sample includes further DNA sequences coding for the same CDR3. V is TRBV7-3 and J is TRBJ2-5; weak D call: TRBD2 (5 bases). Trimming removed 2 bases from V and 4 bases from J, with 8 bases in between. This CDR3 comprises 13 residues. Germline values: CDR1 SGHTA, CDR2 FQGTGA. The CDR3 sequence: CASSLREGETQYF. The CDR3 nucleotides read TGTGCCAGCAGCTTACGGGAAGGAGAGACCCAGTACTTC. The variable domain in full, completed from reference TRBV7-3 and TRBJ2-5, reads GAGVSQTPSNKVTEKGKYVELRCDPISGHTALYWYRQSLGQGPEFLIYFQGTGAADDSGLPNDRFFAVRPEGSVSTLKIQRTERGDSAVYLCASSLREGETQYFGPGTRLLVL.

This clone showed up just a few times. The chain uses TRBV5-8 and TRBJ2-1; D is uncertain. Germline CDR1 reads SGHTS; CDR2 reads YDEGEE. The V end lost 0 bases, the J end lost 4 bases, and 8 bases lay between the germline ends. This CDR3 has 14 residues. This chain's CDR3 is CASSLAAIYNEQFF. The CDR3 DNA is TGTGCCAGCAGCTTGGCGGCTATTTACAATGAGCAGTTCTTC.

This chain uses TRBV29-1 with TRBJ2-7; D is possibly TRBD1 (6 bases). V shed 3 bases and J shed 3 bases, with 12 bases lying between them. From germline, CDR1 is SQVTM and CDR2 ANQGSEA. The CDR3 is made up of 13 amino acids. CDR3 residues: CSVEDRKGYEQYF. The CDR3 nucleotides are TGCAGCGTTGAGGACAGAAAAGGCTACGAGCAGTACTTC.

This sequence joins TRBV11-2 and TRBJ2-1; D is possibly TRBD2 (6 bases). The V and J ends lost 6 bases and 0 bases respectively, with 12 bases between them. From germline, CDR1 is SGHAT and CDR2 FQNNGV. This CDR3 has 15 amino acids. CDR3 in DNA: TGTGCCAGCAGTCTAGCGTCGAGCTCCTACAATGAGCAGTTCTTC. It codes for CASSLASSSYNEQFF.

This clone ranks as medium-sized. This specimen includes other DNA sequences encoding the same CDR3. CDR3 amino acids: CASSFSHQETQYF. CDR3 in DNA: TGTGCCAGCAGCTTCTCCCATCAAGAGACCCAGTACTTC. The chain is built from TRBV11-2 and TRBJ2-5; D call uncertain. The ends were cut back, 3 bases at V and 2 bases at J, with 7 bases in the middle. This CDR3 is built from 13 residues. Per germline, CDR1 SGHAT and CDR2 FQNNGV.

The chain recombines TRBV6-5 with TRBJ2-1; TRBD1 is a possible D gene (6 bases). The V gene's germline CDR1 is MNHEY and CDR2 SVGAGI. The V and J ends lost 7 bases and 4 bases respectively, with 14 bases between them. CDR3 length: 14 amino acids. CDR3 sequence: CASTRTVSYNEQFF. The CDR3 nucleotides are TGTGCCAGCACCCGGACAGTCAGTTACAATGAGCAGTTCTTC.

The chain uses TRBV19 and TRBJ2-1; the match to TRBD1 covers 9 bases. CDR1 and CDR2 (germline): LNHDA, SQIVND (reference sequence). V lost 2 bases, J lost 3 bases, and 5 bases stayed unmatched. The CDR3 spans 16 residues. CDR3 in DNA: TGTGCCAGTAGTATACGGCAGACAGGGGGCTACAATGAGCAGTTCTTC. The encoded protein is CASSIRQTGGYNEQFF.

This clone was found a few times. This sequence joins TRBV15 and TRBJ2-3; 7 bases are a match to TRBD2. The junction had 7 bases not matched to a gene; V was cut back by 1 base and J by 3 bases. CDR3 size: 16 residues. Per the germline V gene, CDR1 is LNHNV and CDR2 is YYDKDF (reference sequence). In DNA form, the CDR3 reads TGTGCCACCAGCAGAGTGGGGGGAGGGCCAACAGATACGCAGTATTTT. As protein: CATSRVGGGPTDTQYF.

The chain is built from TRBV9 and TRBJ2-1; TRBD2 aligns across 11 bases. The CDR3 length is 19 residues. Germline-derived CDR1 and CDR2 are SGDLS and YYNGEE. Germline trimming cut 0 bases from V and 0 bases from J; bases unmatched to any gene: 8. CDR3 coding DNA: TGTGCCAGCAGCGTAGTAGGGACTAGCGGCCTCCCCTCCTACAATGAGCAGTTCTTC. Amino acid sequence: CASSVVGTSGLPSYNEQFF. The variable domain in full, completed from reference TRBV9 and TRBJ2-1, reads DSGVTQTPKHLITATGQRVTLRCSPRSGDLSVYWYQQSLDQGLQFLIQYYNGEERAKGNILERFSAQQFPDLHSELNLSSLELGDSALYFCASSVVGTSGLPSYNEQFFGPGTRLTVL.

This clone showed up many times. This rearrangement joins TRBV7-2 to TRBJ2-7; D possibly matches TRBD1 or TRBD2 (6 bases each). Germline V gene data show CDR1 as SGHTA and CDR2 as FQGNSA. The CDR3 totals 13 residues. V dropped 1 base and J dropped 6 bases, with 10 bases sitting between them. CDR3 sequence: CASSLGGALEQYF. CDR3 in DNA: TGTGCCAGCAGCTTAGGGGGGGCCCTCGAGCAGTACTTC.

This clone was observed many times. V is TRBV5-4 and J is TRBJ2-1, with 13 bases aligning to TRBD2. Germline-derived CDR1 and CDR2 are SGHNT and YYREEE (reference sequence). The CDR3 is made up of 16 amino acids. Trimming cost V 4 bases and J 7 bases; bases outside gene matches: 8. CDR3 region: CASSPGLAGDKNEQFF. Written as DNA, the CDR3 is TGTGCCAGCAGCCCCGGACTAGCGGGAGATAAGAATGAGCAGTTCTTC.

This clone has just a few counts. Within the sample, other DNA sequences also encode this same CDR3. This chain joins TRBV10-3 and TRBJ2-3; 7 bases agree with TRBD2. The CDR3 is 13 residues long. Germline V CDR1 and CDR2: ENHRY, SYGVKD. Trimming at V came to 5 bases and at J to 1 base, leaving 0 bases not matched to a gene. The CDR3 DNA reads TGTGCCATCAGTCTAGCGGGCACAGATACGCAGTATTTT. Translated: CAISLAGTDTQYF.